A single sample gave rise to the 24 T cell receptor beta chains below, sequenced in a study of yellow fever vaccine responses in identical twins. TCRdb redid the calling of the RT-PCR reads with MiXCR, one entry per CDR3 protein. The sample yields fewer than 9,500 distinct CDR3 sequences, approximately 80% seen once. The specimen was T cells from blood (PBMCs), unsorted or a sorted subset (not recorded which), collected before or after yellow fever vaccination (not recorded which). The receptors were gathered from a woman between 18 and 30 years old who received the yellow fever vaccine.

CDR3 DNA: TGTGCCAGCAGCCCCTCGACAGGAGACGAGCAGTACTTC. Its protein product is CASSPSTGDEQYF. The rearrangement links TRBV7-6 to TRBJ2-7, with D maybe TRBD1 (6 bases). Germline V gene data show CDR1 as SGHVS and CDR2 as FNYEAQ. V dropped 5 bases and J dropped 5 bases, with 13 bases sitting between them. This CDR3 comprises 13 residues.

The chain uses TRBV27 and TRBJ1-4; D gene ambiguous. This CDR3 is 14 amino acids long. Germline V gene lookup returns CDR1 MNHEY and CDR2 SMNVEV (reference sequence). The V gene lost 3 bases and the J gene lost 7 bases, with 12 bases spanning the gap. The CDR3 nucleotides read TGTGCCAGCAGTTTCTCCGGCAGGAGTGAAAAACTGTTTTTT. As protein: CASSFSGRSEKLFF.

The chain has TRBV11-3 and TRBJ2-7; D gene unclear. This CDR3 region has 12 residues. Trimming removed 3 bases at V and 2 bases at J, with 5 bases between. Germline V gene lookup returns CDR1 SGHNT and CDR2 YENEEA. The DNA for the CDR3 is TGTGCCAGCAGCTTTACGGCCTACGAGCAGTACTTC. Its translation: CASSFTAYEQYF. Based on the CDR3 plus reference TRBV11-3 and TRBJ2-7, the full variable domain is EAGVVQSPRYKIIEKKQPVAFWCNPISGHNTLYWYLQNLGQGPELLIRYENEEAVDDSQLPKDRFSAERLKGVDSTLKIQPAELGDSAVYLCASSFTAYEQYFGPGTRLTVT.

V usage is TRBV18 and J usage is TRBJ2-3, with TRBD2 as a possible D gene (6 bases). CDR1 is KGHSH, CDR2 LQKENI, per germline. The CDR3 runs 13 residues. V was clipped by 3 bases and J by 2 bases, with 6 bases between them. The CDR3 protein is CASSPDYTDTQYF. The CDR3 nucleotides read TGTGCCAGCTCACCGGACTACACAGATACGCAGTATTTT.

The rearrangement links TRBV18 to TRBJ1-1; tentative D call: TRBD1 (5 bases). Trimming took off 2 bases at V and 3 bases at J, with 10 bases between the two ends. The CDR3 is 14 residues long. Germline V CDR1 and CDR2: KGHSH, LQKENI. CDR3 region: CASSPLTGDTEAFF. The CDR3 nucleotides read TGTGCCAGCTCACCATTAACAGGCGACACTGAAGCTTTCTTT. Together with reference TRBV18 and TRBJ1-1, the CDR3 gives the full variable domain: NAGVMQNPRHLVRRRGQEARLRCSPMKGHSHVYWYRQLPEEGLKFMVYLQKENIIDESGMPKERFSAEFPKEGPSILRIQQVVRGDSAAYFCASSPLTGDTEAFFGQGTRLTVV.

This clonotype was picked up one time. The chain joins TRBV6-1 to TRBJ2-2; D gene uncertain. V shed 1 base and J shed 6 bases, with 6 bases lying between them. Germline assignment: CDR1 MNHNS and CDR2 SASEGT. The CDR3 totals 13 residues. CDR3 loop: CASSEGRAGELFF. In DNA, the CDR3 is TGTGCCAGCAGTGAAGGGCGAGCCGGGGAGCTGTTTTTT.

V and J are TRBV23-1 and TRBJ2-2; D is unclear. TRBV23-1 is an open reading frame whose function is uncertain. The V and J ends lost 4 bases and 7 bases respectively, with 13 bases between them. The CDR3 loop spans 14 amino acids. DNA for the CDR3: TGCGCCAGCAGTCGGATAAGGAATGTCGGGGAGCTGTTTTTT. Its translation: CASSRIRNVGELFF.

V and J are TRBV19 and TRBJ2-1, with 14 bases fitting TRBD2. This CDR3 region has 16 residues. J was trimmed by 7 bases and V by 4 bases; bases with no gene match: 6. CDR1 is LNHDA, CDR2 SQIVND, per germline (reference sequence). The CDR3 DNA reads TGTGCCAGTAGTACCCCGGGACTAGCGGGAGCGAATGAGCAGTTCTTC. Its protein product is CASSTPGLAGANEQFF.

This chain connects TRBV13 to TRBJ2-1; TRBD2 matches at 11 bases. The CDR3 loop spans 16 amino acids. Trimming removed 9 bases from V and 3 bases from J; junction bases left unmatched: 10. CDR1 is PRHDT, CDR2 FYEKMQ, per germline (reference sequence). The CDR3 nucleotides are TGTGCCAGTGAAGTGACTAGCGGGACGGGCTACAATGAGCAGTTCTTC. It translates to CASEVTSGTGYNEQFF.

The CDR3 spells CASSLRLAGEQFF. The CDR3 DNA reads as TGTGCCAGCAGTTTAAGGCTAGCCGGCGAGCAGTTCTTC. The V gene is TRBV27, the J gene TRBJ2-1, with a possible D match to TRBD2 (5 bases). The germline CDR1 and CDR2 sequences are MNHEY and SMNVEV (reference sequence). V was shortened by 2 bases and J by 10 bases, with 12 bases between the two germline ends. This CDR3 comprises 13 residues.

This chain links TRBV9 with TRBJ2-1; D is undetermined. Trimming stripped 0 bases from V and 0 bases from J, with 10 bases between. Germline lookup yields CDR1 SGDLS and CDR2 YYNGEE. The CDR3 covers 16 residues. The CDR3 nucleotides read TGTGCCAGCAGCGTAGAGGGCGCTTACTCCTACAATGAGCAGTTCTTC. Encoded protein: CASSVEGAYSYNEQFF.

The chain recombines TRBV3-1 with TRBJ2-7; D remains unclear. The CDR3 is 13 residues long. The germline V gene has CDR1 LGHDT and CDR2 YNNKEL (reference sequence). Trimming stripped 4 bases from V and 2 bases from J, with 9 bases between. CDR3 sequence: CASSRRFPYEQYF. For the CDR3, the DNA is TGTGCCAGCAGCCGCCGGTTTCCCTACGAGCAGTACTTC.

The genes are TRBV5-5 and TRBJ1-5; 7 positions agree with TRBD1. V shed 4 bases and J 4 bases; nucleotides not matched to a gene: 5. The CDR3 consists of 14 residues. Per germline, CDR1 SGHKS and CDR2 YYEKEE (reference sequence). The CDR3 DNA reads TGTGCCAGCAGCGGTGGGACAGTTAATCAGCCCCAGCATTTT. Encoded protein: CASSGGTVNQPQHF. Combining the CDR3 with reference TRBV5-5 and TRBJ1-5 gives the whole variable domain DAGVTQSPTHLIKTRGQQVTLRCSPISGHKSVSWYQQVLGQGPQFIFQYYEKEERGRGNFPDRFSARQFPNYSSELNVNALLLGDSALYLCASSGGTVNQPQHFGDGTRLSIL.

Relative to its sample, this clonotype is medium-sized. This chain links TRBV29-1 with TRBJ2-7; unclear D gene. The CDR3 has 12 residues. Deletions cut 3 bases from V and 4 bases from J, with 10 bases between. CDR1 SQVTM and CDR2 ANQGSEA come from the germline V gene. CDR3 coding DNA: TGCAGCGTTGATTCTGGAGATTACGAGCAGTACTTC. Amino acids: CSVDSGDYEQYF.

The chain uses TRBV2 and TRBJ2-5; possible D gene TRBD2, 5 bases. Between the trimmed V and J ends, which lost 5 bases and 4 bases, there was a span of 14 bases. The CDR3 sequence is 14 residues long. From germline, CDR1 is SNHLY and CDR2 FYNNEI. The CDR3, as DNA: TGTGCCAGCAGTACCGCACTAGGAGGAGAGACCCAGTACTTC. It encodes CASSTALGGETQYF.

This clonotype was picked up one time. The CDR3 sequence is CASSPPGPGELFF. For the CDR3, the DNA is TGTGCCAGCTCACCACCGGGTCCCGGGGAGCTGTTTTTT. The chain combines TRBV18 with TRBJ2-2; the D is unclear. This CDR3 spans 13 amino acids. CDR1 and CDR2 (germline): KGHSH, LQKENI. The germline V and J ends were trimmed by 0 bases and 6 bases, with 5 bases remaining between them.

This chain links TRBV5-1 with TRBJ1-1, with D maybe TRBD1 (5 bases). CDR1 is SGHRS, CDR2 YFSETQ, per germline. The CDR3 consists of 14 residues. The ends were cut back, 0 bases at V and 7 bases at J, with 13 bases in the middle. The CDR3 is CASSLDRLYGEAFF. The CDR3 DNA is TGCGCCAGCAGCTTGGACAGGTTGTACGGTGAAGCTTTCTTT.

The rearrangement joins TRBV2 to TRBJ1-5; D is uncertain. This CDR3 has 14 amino acids. The germline V gene has CDR1 SNHLY and CDR2 FYNNEI. V was clipped by 6 bases and J by 3 bases, with 12 bases between them. CDR3 coding DNA: TGTGCCAGCAGCGATCTGACACCCAATCAGCCCCAGCATTTT. Its protein product is CASSDLTPNQPQHF.

The genes are TRBV11-3 and TRBJ1-1; D remains ambiguous. Looked up from germline, CDR1 is SGHNT and CDR2 is YENEEA. V was cut by 6 bases and J by 1 base, with 15 bases left in between. This CDR3 is 15 amino acids long. Here the CDR3 reads CASSLFGPRNTEAFF. The CDR3 region has the DNA TGTGCCAGCAGTTTATTTGGACCGAGGAACACTGAAGCTTTCTTT. Supplemented by reference TRBV11-3 and TRBJ1-1, the full variable domain reads EAGVVQSPRYKIIEKKQPVAFWCNPISGHNTLYWYLQNLGQGPELLIRYENEEAVDDSQLPKDRFSAERLKGVDSTLKIQPAELGDSAVYLCASSLFGPRNTEAFFGQGTRLTVV.

The chain employs TRBV7-9 and TRBJ2-5, with a tentative D call TRBD2 (6 bases). Germline CDR1 is SEHNR and CDR2 is FQNEAQ (reference sequence). V lost 3 bases to trimming and J lost 5 bases, with 16 bases between them. The CDR3 is made up of 15 amino acids. The CDR3 DNA is TGTGCCAGCAGCTTGTCTTCGGGAGTGACGGAGACCCAGTACTTC. Protein product: CASSLSSGVTETQYF.

The chain recombines TRBV5-6 with TRBJ2-5, with 7 bases aligning to TRBD2. In germline, CDR1 is SGHDT, CDR2 YYEEEE. This CDR3 spans 14 amino acids. The V segment lost 6 bases and the J segment 2 bases; nucleotides outside the gene matches: 7. The CDR3 nucleotides read TGTGCCAGCAAAGGACTAGTGAAACAAGAGACCCAGTACTTC. It specifies CASKGLVKQETQYF. The full variable domain, in which reference TRBV5-6 and TRBJ2-5 provide the parts outside the CDR3, is DAGVTQSPTHLIKTRGQQVTLRCSPKSGHDTVSWYQQALGQGPQFIFQYYEEEERQRGNFPDRFSGHQFPNYSSELNVNALLLGDSALYLCASKGLVKQETQYFGPGTRLLVL.

The V gene is TRBV29-1, the J gene TRBJ2-1; 9 positions match TRBD1. Germline V gene sequence: CDR1 SQVTM, CDR2 ANQGSEA. V was pared by 6 bases and J by 8 bases, with 2 bases of the junction left unmatched. CDR3 length: 11 residues. The CDR3 reads CSVGQGDEQFF. The CDR3 DNA is TGCAGCGTGGGACAGGGCGATGAGCAGTTCTTC.

J is TRBJ1-3 and V is TRBV11-1; no definite D call. CDR3 size: 16 residues. Germline V gene lookup returns CDR1 SGHAT and CDR2 FQDESV (reference sequence). Between the trimmed V and J ends, which lost 3 bases and 0 bases, there was a span of 12 bases. CDR3 amino acids: CASSLEALGSGNTIYF. The CDR3 DNA reads TGTGCCAGCAGCTTGGAGGCTCTTGGCTCTGGAAACACCATATATTTT.

This chain connects TRBV14 to TRBJ1-6; no firm D call. The germline gives CDR1 SGHDN, CDR2 FVKESK. The CDR3 is 14 amino acids. Trimming shortened V by 8 bases and J by 7 bases, and 15 bases separated the two germline ends. The CDR3 loop is CASCRRRRNSPLHF. In nucleotides, the CDR3 is TGTGCCAGCTGCCGGCGTCGGAGAAATTCACCCCTCCACTTT. Variable domain in full (rest from reference TRBV14 and TRBJ1-6): EAGVTQFPSHSVIEKGQTVTLRCDPISGHDNLYWYRRVMGKEIKFLLHFVKESKQDESGMPNNRFLAERTGGTYSTLKVQPAELEDSGVYFCASCRRRRNSPLHFGNGTRLTVT.